This T cell receptor beta chain is from a study of T cell changes during pregnancy in multiple sclerosis. This table comes from immunoSEQ multiplex PCR, and its TCRdb copy is limited to in-frame clones, with some not included. The sample yields some 97,000 clones, around 93% seen once. The length of the CDR3 is 18 residues. CDR1 is WNHNN and CDR2 is SYGVQD in the germline V gene (reference sequence). Trimming removed 0 bases from V and 0 bases from J, with 12 bases in between. The sequence was collected from a female donor with multiple sclerosis, enrolled in a pregnancy study. The sample was peripheral blood, taken before pregnancy. J is TRBJ2-6 and V is TRBV10-1; possibly TRBD1 for D (6 bases). CDR3 DNA sequence: TGCGCCAGCAGTGAGTCCAGGGGTCCCAACTCTGGGGCCAACGTCCTGACTTTC. Translation: CASSESRGPNSGANVLTF.